The 15 T cell receptor beta chains given below trace back to one sample, sequenced in a study of blood T cell repertoires in COVID-19. Method: immunoSEQ multiplex PCR; TCRdb's copy keeps in-frame clones and lacks some. The data contain fewer than 250,000 clones, roughly 81% of them seen just once; the ten biggest clones take up less than 6.5%. The sequenced sample was peripheral blood. These receptors were collected from a woman between 65 and 79 years old with active or convalescent COVID-19.

The chain is built from TRBV14 and TRBJ2-3; TRBD1 aligns across 9 bases. From germline, CDR1 is SGHDN and CDR2 FVKESK. The CDR3 is 15 amino acids. V shed 9 bases and J 4 bases; nucleotides not matched to a gene: 11. The CDR3 nucleotides read TGTGCCAGGCGACAGGACAGGGGTAGGTCAGATACGCAGTATTTT. As protein: CARRQDRGRSDTQYF.

This clone was seen only a few times. This rearrangement joins TRBV27 to TRBJ1-5; perhaps TRBD1 as D (6 bases). Germline V gene data show CDR1 as MNHEY and CDR2 as SMNVEV (reference sequence). V was clipped by 6 bases and J by 4 bases, with 7 bases between them. The CDR3 is 12 amino acids. CDR3 sequence reads: CASRTGNQPQHF. The CDR3 nucleotides read TGTGCCAGCAGGACAGGAAATCAGCCCCAGCATTTT.

The CDR3 DNA follows: TGCGCCAGCAGGCCAGGGATAAATGAAAAACTGTTTTTT. Translation: CASRPGINEKLFF. The rearrangement uses TRBV5-1 and TRBJ1-4; D may be TRBD1 (5 bases). With 5 bases removed from V and 5 bases from J, the gap between germline ends came to 10 bases. The CDR3 sequence is 13 residues long. Germline CDR1 SGHRS, CDR2 YFSETQ.

The chain uses TRBV28 and TRBJ2-5, with 11 bases matching TRBD1. The junction had 18 bases not matched to a gene; V was cut back by 3 bases and J by 6 bases. CDR1 is MDHEN and CDR2 is SYDVKM in the germline V gene. This CDR3 has 19 residues. DNA of the CDR3: TGTGCCAGCAGTTTTTTCGCCCGAGGACAGGGGGCGCGAGATAAGACCCAGTACTTC. Translated: CASSFFARGQGARDKTQYF.

The V gene is TRBV28, the J gene TRBJ2-2; D is possibly TRBD2 (5 bases). This CDR3 comprises 13 residues. V was pared by 8 bases and J by 4 bases, with 11 bases between. Germline V gene lookup returns CDR1 MDHEN and CDR2 SYDVKM. CDR3 sequence reads: CASLARGTGELFF. DNA for the CDR3: TGTGCCAGCTTAGCGAGAGGCACCGGGGAGCTGTTTTTT.

The genes are TRBV5-1 and TRBJ2-7; tentatively, D is TRBD2 (5 bases). The CDR3 runs 15 residues. V was pared by 0 bases and J by 6 bases, with 16 bases between. CDR1 SGHRS and CDR2 YFSETQ come from the germline V gene. The CDR3 nucleotides read TGCGCCAGCAGCTTGGATCCCTCGGGGTACTCCGAGCAGTACTTC. This encodes CASSLDPSGYSEQYF.

The V call is TRBV19, the J call TRBJ1-5, with 8 bases matching TRBD1. J gave up 0 bases and V 6 bases, and 7 bases lay outside the gene matches. This CDR3 has 16 residues. CDR1 and CDR2 (germline): LNHDA, SQIVND (reference sequence). CDR3 sequence: CASRTTGANSNQPQHF. The CDR3 DNA is TGTGCCAGTAGAACGACAGGGGCCAATAGCAATCAGCCCCAGCATTTT.

Only a few counts were recorded for this clone. The gene calls are TRBV3-1 (or the pseudogene TRBV3-2) and TRBJ2-7; TRBD2 matches 9 bases. CDR3 size: 20 residues. Germline values: CDR1 LGHDT, CDR2 YNNKEL (reference sequence). V gave up 0 bases and J gave up 3 bases; unmatched junction bases: 18. The CDR3 bases are TGTGCCAGCAGCCAAGATCCCTGGCTAGCGGGACCACCTTCGGGCTACGAGCAGTACTTC. Amino acid sequence: CASSQDPWLAGPPSGYEQYF.

This sequence joins TRBV6-5 and TRBJ1-6; TRBD1 aligns across 8 bases. V lost 9 bases to trimming and J lost 6 bases; unmatched junction nucleotides: 10. The CDR3 length is 15 residues. CDR1 MNHEY and CDR2 SVGAGI come from the germline V gene. The chain's CDR3 is CASKMGTGFNSPLHF. The CDR3 region has the DNA TGTGCCAGTAAAATGGGGACAGGTTTTAATTCACCCCTCCACTTT.

There are a few counts of this clone. The chain uses TRBV9 and TRBJ1-2; a weak D match, TRBD1 (6 bases). V was clipped by 4 bases and J by 8 bases, with 12 bases between them. The CDR3 totals 12 residues. Germline CDR1 SGDLS, CDR2 YYNGEE. As DNA, the CDR3 is TGTGCCAGCAGCCGGACAGCTCAAGGCTACACCTTC. Its protein product is CASSRTAQGYTF.

This rearrangement joins TRBV6-5 to TRBJ2-7; 11 nucleotides line up with TRBD2. Looked up from germline, CDR1 is MNHEY and CDR2 is SVGAGI. Trimming removed 6 bases from V and 2 bases from J; junction bases left unmatched: 3. The CDR3 is made up of 14 amino acids. DNA of the CDR3: TGTGCCAGCAGAGGACTAGCGGGTCCCTACGAGCAGTACTTC. Translated: CASRGLAGPYEQYF.

This chain links TRBV6-5 with TRBJ2-7; unclear D gene. The CDR3 runs 13 residues. CDR1 and CDR2 (germline): MNHEY, SVGAGI. V was pared by 9 bases and J by 1 base, with 13 bases between. The CDR3 spells CASSWAGSYEQYF. CDR3 nucleotides: TGTGCCAGTTCATGGGCTGGGTCCTACGAGCAGTACTTC.

The chain combines TRBV7-2 with TRBJ1-3; 10 bases are a match to TRBD1. Trimming at V came to 1 base and at J to 4 bases, leaving 1 base not matched to a gene. The germline V gene has CDR1 SGHTA and CDR2 FQGNSA. The CDR3 is made up of 15 amino acids. The CDR3 bases are TGTGCCAGCAGCTTAGGGGGACAGGGGGGAAACACCATATATTTT. This sequence encodes CASSLGGQGGNTIYF.

V is TRBV7-9 and J is TRBJ2-3; D is undetermined. V dropped 1 base and J dropped 0 bases, with 11 bases sitting between them. Germline CDR1 and CDR2: SEHNR and FQNEAQ (reference sequence). The CDR3 sequence is 16 residues long. The CDR3: CASSLVSGTSTDTQYF. CDR3 sequence (DNA): TGTGCCAGCAGCTTAGTTTCCGGTACTAGCACAGATACGCAGTATTTT. The full variable domain, in which reference TRBV7-9 and TRBJ2-3 provide the parts outside the CDR3, is DTGVSQNPRHKITKRGQNVTFRCDPISEHNRLYWYRQTLGQGPEFLTYFQNEAQLEKSRLLSDRFSAERPKGSFSTLEIQRTEQGDSAMYLCASSLVSGTSTDTQYFGPGTRLTVL.

This clone appeared a few times. The chain combines TRBV7-3 with TRBJ2-2; TRBD1 aligns across 7 bases. The V and J ends lost 2 bases and 4 bases, in that order; junction bases with no gene match: 16. The germline V gene has CDR1 SGHTA and CDR2 FQGTGA. CDR3 length: 19 amino acids. The CDR3 DNA reads as TGTGCCAGCAGCTTATACCCCATAAACCCACAGGGGAGCACCGGGGAGCTGTTTTTT. This encodes CASSLYPINPQGSTGELFF.